These 22 T cell receptor beta chains were all obtained from the same sample, sequenced in a study of T cells in tumors after PD-1 blockade. TCRdb keeps only in-frame clones here, not all; method: immunoSEQ multiplex PCR. The table records about 33,000 clones, around 80% of them present only once. The sequencing used PBMCs, collected before anti-PD-1 treatment. These receptors originate from a human donor with basal cell carcinoma.

This clone was seen just once. This chain uses TRBV7-2 with TRBJ2-7; TRBD2 might be the D (5 bases). Germline V gene lookup returns CDR1 SGHTA and CDR2 FQGNSA. The V end was cut by 5 bases, the J end by 2 bases, with 16 bases between. The CDR3 consists of 15 residues. The CDR3 bases are TGTGCCAGCAGCCTCCCTCGGGGTTTGGCCTACGAGCAGTACTTC. Translated: CASSLPRGLAYEQYF. Filled out from reference TRBV7-2 and TRBJ2-7, the complete variable domain reads GAGVSQSPSNKVTEKGKDVELRCDPISGHTALYWYRQSLGQGLEFLIYFQGNSAPDKSGLPSDRFSAERTGGSVSTLTIQRTQQEDSAVYLCASSLPRGLAYEQYFGPGTRLTVT.

The chain carries TRBV7-2 and TRBJ2-4, with TRBD2 identical over 10 bases. Unmatched junction bases numbered 4, after V lost 5 bases and J lost 3 bases. CDR1 is SGHTA, CDR2 FQGNSA, per germline. CDR3 length: 15 amino acids. CDR3 nucleotides: TGTGCCAGCAGCCCACTAGCGGGGATCAAAAACATTCAGTACTTC. Translation gives CASSPLAGIKNIQYF.

In its sample, this clone was seen a few times. The junction does not match germline at one end; this may be a read error. The rearrangement uses TRBV7-7 and TRBJ2-2; 13 bases align to TRBD2. Per germline, CDR1 SSHAT and CDR2 FNYEAQ (reference sequence). This CDR3 region has 17 residues. The CDR3: CASSSPVTSGGGGELFF. DNA of the CDR3: TGTGCTAGCAGCTCACCCGTTACTAGCGGGGGGGGCGGGGAGCTGTTTTTT.

The chain recombines TRBV21-1 with TRBJ2-7. TRBV21-1 is a known pseudogene. The CDR3 consists of 13 residues. The CDR3 reads CASSITRGGFQYF. CDR3 bases: TGTGCCAGCAGCATTACCAGGGGGGGGTTTCAGTACTTC.

The chain employs TRBV5-8 and TRBJ1-4; 7 bases fit TRBD1. Germline-derived CDR1 and CDR2 are SGHTS and YDEGEE. V shed 4 bases and J 3 bases; nucleotides not matched to a gene: 3. This CDR3 is 14 amino acids long. CDR3: CASSPGQANEKLFF. DNA for the CDR3: TGTGCCAGCAGCCCCGGACAGGCTAATGAAAAACTGTTTTTT.

The chain couples TRBV5-1 to TRBJ2-2; 9 bases agree with TRBD2. Per germline, CDR1 SGHRS and CDR2 YFSETQ. The CDR3 spans 16 residues. V shed 0 bases and J 0 bases; nucleotides not matched to a gene: 0. The CDR3 loop reads CASSLGTSANTGELFF. The CDR3 region has the DNA TGCGCCAGCAGCTTGGGGACTAGCGCGAACACCGGGGAGCTGTTTTTT. The variable domain in full, with the rest retrieved from reference TRBV5-1 and TRBJ2-2, is KAGVTQTPRYLIKTRGQQVTLSCSPISGHRSVSWYQQTPGQGLQFLFEYFSETQRNKGNFPGRFSGRQFSNSRSEMNVSTLELGDSALYLCASSLGTSANTGELFFGEGSRLTVL.

V usage is TRBV18 and J usage is TRBJ2-2, with D uncertain. V lost 2 bases and J lost 3, with 7 bases in between. This CDR3 region has 14 residues. Per germline, CDR1 KGHSH and CDR2 LQKENI. The CDR3 loop is CASSPGKDTGELFF. As DNA, the CDR3 is TGTGCCAGCTCACCAGGGAAGGACACCGGGGAGCTGTTTTTT. Full variable domain (rest looked up from reference TRBV18 and TRBJ2-2): NAGVMQNPRHLVRRRGQEARLRCSPMKGHSHVYWYRQLPEEGLKFMVYLQKENIIDESGMPKERFSAEFPKEGPSILRIQQVVRGDSAAYFCASSPGKDTGELFFGEGSRLTVL.

V is TRBV18 and J is TRBJ2-7; D unclear. The CDR3 has 11 residues. CDR1 is KGHSH and CDR2 is LQKENI in the germline V gene. V was trimmed by 2 bases and J by 4 bases, leaving 3 bases between them. The CDR3: CASSPDYEQYF. CDR3 sequence (DNA): TGTGCCAGCTCACCAGATTACGAGCAGTACTTC.

The chain employs TRBV30 and TRBJ2-3; TRBD1 matches at 7 bases. V lost 1 base, J lost 4 bases, and 2 bases stayed unmatched. The CDR3 spans 13 residues. CDR1 is GTSNPN, CDR2 SVGIG, per germline (reference sequence). CDR3 region: CAWSGQGADTQYF. The CDR3 nucleotides are TGTGCCTGGAGTGGGCAGGGGGCAGATACGCAGTATTTT.

This rearrangement joins TRBV6-2 or TRBV6-3 to TRBJ2-3, with 10 nucleotides matching TRBD2. Trimming took 5 bases from V and 6 from J; bases not matched to a gene: 2. The CDR3 totals 13 residues. CDR1 is MNHEY, CDR2 SVGEGT, per germline. The CDR3: CASSLAGVDTQYF. The CDR3 nucleotides read TGTGCCAGCAGTCTAGCGGGGGTGGATACGCAGTATTTT.

The chain links TRBV6-5 to TRBJ1-2; 9 bases line up with TRBD1. The V gene end was trimmed by 6 bases and the J gene end by 4 bases; junction bases not matched to a gene: 9. The CDR3 has 15 amino acids. Germline CDR1 MNHEY, CDR2 SVGAGI. The CDR3 DNA sequence: TGTGCCAGCAGCCCATCCGGACAGGGGTTCTATGGCTACACCTTC. This codes for CASSPSGQGFYGYTF.

The chain links TRBV7-9 to TRBJ2-5; D assignment may be TRBD1 or TRBD2 (6 bases each). This CDR3 comprises 15 residues. The germline V and J ends were trimmed by 1 base and 4 bases, with 13 bases remaining between them. The germline CDR1 and CDR2 sequences are SEHNR and FQNEAQ (reference sequence). The CDR3 nucleotides read TGTGCCAGCAGCTTAGGACTAGGAGGGGGAGAGACCCAGTACTTC. Residues: CASSLGLGGGETQYF.

The chain employs TRBV18 and TRBJ2-7; 7 nucleotides agree with TRBD2. The CDR3 contains 15 residues. Unmatched junction bases numbered 11, after V lost 3 bases and J lost 6 bases. The germline V gene has CDR1 KGHSH and CDR2 LQKENI. CDR3 sequence (DNA): TGTGCCAGCTCACCTTCCGCGGGAGATGGGAGCGAGCAGTACTTC. This codes for CASSPSAGDGSEQYF.

In DNA form, the CDR3 reads TGTGCCAGCAGGTTGGAACAGGGGATCTTTTCTACGCAGTATTTT. Its translation is CASRLEQGIFSTQYF. The chain combines TRBV2 with TRBJ2-3, with 7 bases matching TRBD1. The CDR3 extends over 15 amino acids. V was clipped by 6 bases and J by 8 bases; unmatched bases: 14. The germline V gene encodes CDR1 SNHLY and CDR2 FYNNEI.

This chain links TRBV6-2 or TRBV6-3 with TRBJ2-2; 7 nucleotides align to TRBD1. The CDR3 runs to 15 residues. With 5 bases clipped from V and 5 bases from J, the junction kept 8 bases outside the gene matches. From germline, CDR1 is MNHEY and CDR2 SVGEGT. CDR3 DNA sequence: TGTGCCAGCAGTAGGGGGCGGTCAAATACCGGGGAGCTGTTTTTT. Its translation is CASSRGRSNTGELFF.

V gene TRBV28 combines with J gene TRBJ2-7; TRBD1 aligns across 7 bases. This CDR3 has 14 amino acids. The germline V gene encodes CDR1 MDHEN and CDR2 SYDVKM. V lost 7 bases to trimming and J lost 1 base; unmatched junction nucleotides: 7. CDR3 coding DNA: TGTGCCAGCAAGCCAGGGACAGCTTCCTACGAGCAGTACTTC. It specifies CASKPGTASYEQYF.

V and J are TRBV7-8 and TRBJ2-1, with 7 bases that match TRBD1. Germline assignment: CDR1 SGHVS and CDR2 FQNEAQ. J lost 2 bases, V lost 5 bases, and 9 bases had no gene match. The CDR3 spans 16 residues. CDR3: CASSGKETGTYNEQFF. As DNA, the CDR3 is TGTGCCAGCAGCGGAAAGGAGACAGGGACCTACAATGAGCAGTTCTTC. The variable domain in full, completed from reference TRBV7-8 and TRBJ2-1, reads GAGVSQSPRYKVAKRGQDVALRCDPISGHVSLFWYQQALGQGPEFLTYFQNEAQLDKSGLPSDRFFAERPEGSVSTLKIQRTQQEDSAVYLCASSGKETGTYNEQFFGPGTRLTVL.

This sequence joins TRBV18 and TRBJ1-2, with D possibly matching TRBD1 (5 bases). CDR3 length: 16 amino acids. The V end was cut by 1 base, the J end by 4 bases, with 16 bases between. Germline V gene sequence: CDR1 KGHSH, CDR2 LQKENI. CDR3 nucleotides: TGTGCCAGCTCACCACTTACAGGTATACCGAGCTATGGCTACACCTTC. Translation gives CASSPLTGIPSYGYTF. The full variable domain, with the rest looked up from reference TRBV18 and TRBJ1-2, is NAGVMQNPRHLVRRRGQEARLRCSPMKGHSHVYWYRQLPEEGLKFMVYLQKENIIDESGMPKERFSAEFPKEGPSILRIQQVVRGDSAAYFCASSPLTGIPSYGYTFGSGTRLTVV.

The V and J genes are TRBV19 and TRBJ2-7; D is uncertain. Germline V gene data show CDR1 as LNHDA and CDR2 as SQIVND (reference sequence). With 0 bases removed from V and 1 base from J, the gap between germline ends came to 10 bases. This CDR3 has 15 residues. The CDR3 nucleotides read TGTGCCAGTAGTATAGATTACTACTATTCCTACGAGCAGTACTTC. Protein sequence: CASSIDYYYSYEQYF.

The CDR3 DNA sequence: TGTGCCAGTAGTATGTCGGGACAGGGGGCGTCTGGGGCCAACGTCCTGACTTTC. It yields the protein CASSMSGQGASGANVLTF. The chain uses TRBV19 and TRBJ2-6; 12 bases are a match to TRBD1. CDR1 LNHDA and CDR2 SQIVND come from the germline V gene (reference sequence). V lost 3 bases and J lost 1; bases outside the gene matches: 4. This CDR3 comprises 18 residues.

This clone is a singleton in its sample. The chain couples TRBV30 to TRBJ2-5, with 8 bases lining up with TRBD1. With V trimmed by 4 bases and J by 4 bases, 5 bases remained unmatched. Germline-derived CDR1 and CDR2 are GTSNPN and SVGIG (reference sequence). The CDR3 is 13 amino acids. CDR3 protein: CAWNQGARETQYF. The DNA for the CDR3 is TGTGCCTGGAATCAGGGGGCGAGAGAGACCCAGTACTTC. The full variable domain, rest sourced from reference TRBV30 and TRBJ2-5, is SQTIHQWPATLVQPVGSPLSLECTVEGTSNPNLYWYRQAAGRGLQLLFYSVGIGQISSEVPQNLSASRPQDRQFILSSKKLLLSDSGFYLCAWNQGARETQYFGPGTRLLVL.

The CDR3 bases are TGCGCCAGCAGCCGTTTAGCGGCTAAGACCCGCACAGATACGCAGTATTTT. This sequence encodes CASSRLAAKTRTDTQYF. The chain has TRBV5-1 and TRBJ2-3; D perhaps matches TRBD2 (6 bases). The CDR3 extends over 17 amino acids. Germline CDR1 reads SGHRS; CDR2 reads YFSETQ. V lost 4 bases to trimming and J lost 1 base, with 19 bases between them.